Shown below are 18 T cell receptor beta chains from a single sample sequenced in a study of memory CD4+ T cells and cytomegalovirus serostatus. The sort gate was single viable CD3+CD4+CD8-CD45RO+ cells for memory CD4+ T cells. Assay used: immunoSEQ multiplex PCR; TCRdb lists only in-frame clones, some missing. Of approximately 46,000 clones listed, 60% to 80% were seen once; the top ten hold approximately 0.6%. Sequencing used memory CD4+ T cells from blood. These receptors were collected from an adult in good health and CMV-seronegative.

V gene TRBV14 combines with J gene TRBJ2-2; TRBD1 aligns across 7 bases. Germline loops: CDR1 SGHDN, CDR2 FVKESK. This CDR3 is 15 amino acids long. Germline trimming cut 2 bases from V and 7 bases from J; bases unmatched to any gene: 7. The CDR3 coding sequence is TGTGCCAGCAGCCAAAATACAGGGGTGATCGGGGAGCTGTTTTTT. Translating it yields CASSQNTGVIGELFF. The whole variable domain, filled in from reference TRBV14 and TRBJ2-2, reads EAGVTQFPSHSVIEKGQTVTLRCDPISGHDNLYWYRRVMGKEIKFLLHFVKESKQDESGMPNNRFLAERTGGTYSTLKVQPAELEDSGVYFCASSQNTGVIGELFFGEGSRLTVL.

The rearrangement links TRBV6-6 to TRBJ2-5, with 7 nucleotides matching TRBD1. The CDR3 has 13 amino acids. J gave up 3 bases and V 5 bases, and 3 bases lay outside the gene matches. Germline CDR1 reads MNHNY; CDR2 reads SVGAGI (reference sequence). The CDR3 nucleotides read TGTGCCAGCAGTCTGACAGGGAAAGAGACCCAGTACTTC. Its protein is CASSLTGKETQYF.

This clone was counted only a few times. The chain recombines TRBV6-1 with TRBJ2-3; no clear D gene. The CDR3 is 15 amino acids. Germline V gene sequence: CDR1 MNHNS, CDR2 SASEGT. The V and J ends lost 3 bases and 0 bases respectively, with 10 bases between them. The DNA for the CDR3 is TGTGCCAGCAGTGATAGCCCAACTAGCACAGATACGCAGTATTTT. Protein product: CASSDSPTSTDTQYF.

V gene TRBV25-1 combines with J gene TRBJ2-3, with TRBD1 identical over 7 bases. The CDR3 contains 16 residues. The V gene's germline CDR1 is MGHDK and CDR2 SYGVNS. The V segment lost 2 bases and the J segment 6 bases; nucleotides outside the gene matches: 11. The DNA of the CDR3 is TGTGCCAGCAGTGAAAGGGGACAGTTTGTTTTGGATACGCAGTATTTT. Amino acids: CASSERGQFVLDTQYF.

The chain uses TRBV2 and TRBJ1-4, with 8 bases matching TRBD1. V gave up 8 bases and J gave up 8 bases; unmatched junction bases: 10. The germline CDR1 and CDR2 sequences are SNHLY and FYNNEI. The CDR3 sequence is 14 residues long. This chain's CDR3 is CASVNQGAREKLFF. CDR3 DNA: TGTGCCAGCGTAAACCAGGGGGCGAGGGAAAAACTGTTTTTT. The variable domain in full, completed from reference TRBV2 and TRBJ1-4, reads EPEVTQTPSHQVTQMGQEVILRCVPISNHLYFYWYRQILGQKVEFLVSFYNNEISEKSEIFDDQFSVERPDGSNFTLKIRSTKLEDSAMYFCASVNQGAREKLFFGSGTQLSVL.

J is TRBJ2-1 and V is TRBV5-1; a weak D match, TRBD1 (5 bases). This CDR3 is 13 amino acids long. CDR1 and CDR2 (germline): SGHRS, YFSETQ. V was clipped by 4 bases and J by 9 bases, with 14 bases between them. CDR3 bases: TGCGCCAGCAGCCCCCCGGCAGGGCGTGAGCAGTTCTTC. It translates to CASSPPAGREQFF.

The chain carries TRBV6-5 and TRBJ1-1, with D possibly being TRBD1 (6 bases). Germline values: CDR1 MNHEY, CDR2 SVGAGI. V shed 6 bases and J shed 4 bases, with 12 bases lying between them. The CDR3 contains 13 residues. DNA for the CDR3: TGTGCCAGCAGAGAAAGAGGGGGCACTGAAGCTTTCTTT. Amino acid sequence: CASRERGGTEAFF.

The chain recombines TRBV9 with TRBJ1-6; 7 positions agree with TRBD1. The trim removed 3 bases at V and 8 bases at J, leaving 5 bases unmatched. Germline values: CDR1 SGDLS, CDR2 YYNGEE. This CDR3 has 14 amino acids. The CDR3 loop reads CASSAGTVDSPLHF. In DNA form, the CDR3 reads TGTGCCAGCAGCGCCGGGACAGTGGATTCACCCCTCCACTTT.

The chain combines TRBV21-1 with TRBJ1-5; TRBD1, the table's D call, was not compared with the DNA. TRBV21-1 is assigned pseudogene status. CDR3 size: 14 residues. The CDR3 sequence: CASNPQGASQPQHF. In nucleotides, the CDR3 is TGTGCCAGCAACCCACAGGGGGCGAGTCAGCCCCAGCATTTT.

This chain links TRBV6-6 with TRBJ1-2; D possibly corresponds to TRBD1 (5 bases). This CDR3 contains 12 residues. V lost 5 bases to trimming and J lost 7 bases, with 11 bases between them. CDR1 is MNHNY and CDR2 is SVGAGI in the germline V gene (reference sequence). In DNA form, the CDR3 reads TGTGCCAGCAGTCGGGGGATGGGTGGCTACACCTTC. Its protein product is CASSRGMGGYTF.

The chain recombines TRBV5-6 with TRBJ2-5; D is uncertain. The germline gives CDR1 SGHDT, CDR2 YYEEEE. The ends were cut back, 2 bases at V and 3 bases at J, with 14 bases in the middle. The CDR3 runs 15 residues. CDR3 in DNA: TGTGCCAGCAGCTTAACCCACAAGCAAGAAGAGACCCAGTACTTC. Encoded protein: CASSLTHKQEETQYF.

The chain carries TRBV10-3 and TRBJ2-3; D gene unclear. V lost 2 bases, J lost 6 bases, and 9 bases lay in between. This CDR3 region has 13 residues. CDR1 ENHRY and CDR2 SYGVKD come from the germline V gene. CDR3 nucleotides: TGTGCCATCAGTGAGGGAGAACTGGATACGCAGTATTTT. This translates into CAISEGELDTQYF.

The chain joins TRBV5-1 to TRBJ2-7, with D tentatively TRBD2 (7 bases). The CDR3 has 13 residues. The V end was cut by 9 bases, the J end by 7 bases, with 20 bases between. Germline V gene sequence: CDR1 SGHRS, CDR2 YFSETQ. The CDR3 bases are TGCGCCACCAAATACGGGGGGCCGGGGGAGCAGTACTTC. Translating gives CATKYGGPGEQYF.

V and J are TRBV11-3 and TRBJ1-1; 7 bases map to TRBD1. V shed 5 bases and J 0 bases; nucleotides not matched to a gene: 3. The CDR3 length is 14 residues. Germline CDR1 reads SGHNT; CDR2 reads YENEEA. This CDR3 is CASSLTGVNTEAFF. CDR3 nucleotide sequence: TGTGCCAGCAGCCTCACAGGGGTGAACACTGAAGCTTTCTTT.

V usage is TRBV7-6 and J usage is TRBJ2-3, with 9 bases matching TRBD2. CDR3 size: 15 residues. V dropped 5 bases and J dropped 0; count of bases not matched to a gene: 3. Germline V gives CDR1 SGHVS, CDR2 FNYEAQ. The CDR3 here is CASSARGGSTDTQYF. The CDR3 DNA follows: TGTGCCAGCAGCGCGCGGGGGGGCAGCACAGATACGCAGTATTTT.

This chain uses TRBV30 with TRBJ1-3; D possibly corresponds to TRBD1 (6 bases). Germline V gives CDR1 GTSNPN, CDR2 SVGIG (reference sequence). V shed 0 bases and J shed 2 bases, with 8 bases lying between them. The CDR3 length is 14 residues. The CDR3 protein is CAWSVGGAGNTIYF. As DNA, the CDR3 is TGTGCCTGGAGTGTAGGGGGGGCTGGAAACACCATATATTTT.

The rearrangement links TRBV5-6 to TRBJ2-3; D is unresolved. The CDR3 totals 14 residues. Germline values: CDR1 SGHDT, CDR2 YYEEEE. Trimming took 5 bases from V and 2 from J, leaving 12 bases between them. The CDR3 coding sequence is TGTGCCAGCAGTTGGGCCAGTCCCACAGATACGCAGTATTTT. Translating gives CASSWASPTDTQYF.

Only one count was recorded for this clone. The rearrangement uses TRBV18 and TRBJ1-2; no clear D. CDR3 length: 14 residues. Trimming cost V 3 bases and J 6 bases, with 14 bases left between them. Germline CDR1 and CDR2: KGHSH and LQKENI. Here the CDR3 reads CASSPASEKDGYTF. In DNA form, the CDR3 reads TGTGCCAGCTCACCGGCTTCAGAAAAGGATGGCTACACCTTC.